A single sample is the source of the 22 T cell receptor beta chains below, sequenced in a study of blood T cell repertoires in COVID-19. Some clones are missing from TCRdb's copy, which holds only in-frame ones; the method was immunoSEQ multiplex PCR. The sample consists of about 51,000 clones, 88% of them appearing once. The sample comprised peripheral blood. These receptors all stem from a man aged 50 or older with active COVID-19.

This chain joins TRBV19 and TRBJ2-7; 8 bases agree with TRBD2. Per the germline V gene, CDR1 is LNHDA and CDR2 is SQIVND (reference sequence). With V trimmed by 6 bases and J by 3 bases, 13 bases remained unmatched. The CDR3 has 16 residues. DNA for the CDR3: TGTGCCAGTAGGCCGGCGGGGGGACTAGGAGACTACGAGCAGTACTTC. Protein: CASRPAGGLGDYEQYF.

As for this clone: Other DNA sequences in this sample translate to the same CDR3. The chain links TRBV5-1 to TRBJ1-2; 10 nucleotides match TRBD1. The CDR3 totals 13 residues. Germline V lookup: CDR1 SGHRS, CDR2 YFSETQ. V lost 4 bases to trimming and J lost 5 bases; unmatched junction nucleotides: 2. The CDR3, as DNA: TGCGCCAGCAGCGTGGGACAGGGGTATGGCTACACCTTC. This encodes CASSVGQGYGYTF. Using reference TRBV5-1 and TRBJ1-2 for the parts outside the CDR3, the full variable domain is KAGVTQTPRYLIKTRGQQVTLSCSPISGHRSVSWYQQTPGQGLQFLFEYFSETQRNKGNFPGRFSGRQFSNSRSEMNVSTLELGDSALYLCASSVGQGYGYTFGSGTRLTVV.

The rearrangement links TRBV5-1 to TRBJ2-1; 8 nucleotides line up with TRBD2. The CDR3 covers 15 residues. V lost 4 bases to trimming and J lost 7 bases; unmatched junction nucleotides: 10. Germline CDR1 reads SGHRS; CDR2 reads YFSETQ. Here the CDR3 reads CASSLTAGAANEQFF. CDR3 coding DNA: TGCGCCAGCAGCCTGACAGCGGGAGCAGCGAATGAGCAGTTCTTC.

The chain joins TRBV7-6 to TRBJ2-2, with D perhaps matching TRBD1 (5 bases). The V gene's germline CDR1 is SGHVS and CDR2 FNYEAQ. The CDR3 contains 12 residues. V was shortened by 7 bases and J by 6 bases, with 9 bases between the two germline ends. The CDR3 sequence is CASNDRAGELFF. CDR3 nucleotide sequence: TGTGCCAGCAACGACAGAGCCGGGGAGCTGTTTTTT.

In its sample, this clone was seen a few times. V usage is TRBV7-2 and J usage is TRBJ1-3; D call uncertain. The CDR3 is made up of 15 amino acids. With 1 base removed from V and 3 bases from J, the gap between germline ends came to 10 bases. Germline V gene lookup returns CDR1 SGHTA and CDR2 FQGNSA. The CDR3 DNA sequence: TGTGCCAGCAGCTTAGGTGGTACAGTTGGAAACACCATATATTTT. Amino acids: CASSLGGTVGNTIYF.

The V gene is TRBV19, the J gene TRBJ1-2; no clear D gene. Trimming took off 3 bases at V and 4 bases at J, with 12 bases between the two ends. Germline V gene sequence: CDR1 LNHDA, CDR2 SQIVND (reference sequence). This CDR3 has 14 amino acids. For the CDR3, the DNA is TGTGCCAGTAGTATCAGGCAAGGGAGCTATGGCTACACCTTC. Protein: CASSIRQGSYGYTF.

The chain is built from TRBV7-9 and TRBJ2-7, with TRBD2 matching 7 bases. The germline gives CDR1 SEHNR, CDR2 FQNEAQ (reference sequence). The trim removed 5 bases at V and 3 bases at J, leaving 4 bases unmatched. The CDR3 covers 13 residues. The CDR3 reads CASSPRTSYEQYF. The CDR3 region has the DNA TGTGCCAGCAGCCCCAGGACTAGCTACGAGCAGTACTTC.

On this clone itself: Its ends do not fully match the called genes, so a read error is possible. The chain links TRBV20-1 to TRBJ2-1, with 12 bases that match TRBD2. CDR1 and CDR2 from the germline V gene are DFQATT and SNEGSKA (reference sequence). The CDR3 is 15 amino acids. CDR3 loop: CSASPLAGGQNEQFF. CDR3 nucleotide sequence: TGCAGCGCTAGTCCGCTAGCGGGAGGGCAAAATGAGCAGTTCTTC.

CDR3 DNA sequence: TGTGCCAGCAGTTTCGGGGGGCAAGAGACCCAGTACTTC. This encodes CASSFGGQETQYF. The chain recombines TRBV12-3 or TRBV12-4 with TRBJ2-5, with 7 bases that match TRBD2. Trimming at V came to 3 bases and at J to 2 bases, leaving 0 bases not matched to a gene. This CDR3 is built from 13 residues.

The chain employs TRBV6-5 and TRBJ2-7; D gene ambiguous. This CDR3 has 11 residues. CDR1 is MNHEY and CDR2 is SVGAGI in the germline V gene. Trimming left V 7 bases short and J 4 bases short, with 8 bases between. This CDR3 reads CASTRGYEQYF. For the CDR3, the DNA is TGTGCCAGCACTAGAGGATACGAGCAGTACTTC.

The genes are TRBV3-1 (or the pseudogene TRBV3-2) and TRBJ2-1; D perhaps matches TRBD2 (5 bases). This CDR3 has 15 amino acids. V was cut by 4 bases and J by 4 bases, with 14 bases left in between. CDR1 is LGHDT and CDR2 is YNNKEL in the germline V gene (reference sequence). The CDR3 bases are TGTGCCAGCAGCCTCCAAAGCGGATCGTACAATGAGCAGTTCTTC. This translates into CASSLQSGSYNEQFF.

The V call is TRBV6-5, the J call TRBJ1-1; D remains unclear. Per germline, CDR1 MNHEY and CDR2 SVGAGI. V dropped 6 bases and J dropped 3 bases, with 5 bases sitting between them. This CDR3 contains 11 residues. The CDR3 sequence: CASSRDTEAFF. CDR3 coding DNA: TGTGCCAGCAGCCGGGACACTGAAGCTTTCTTT.

The chain carries TRBV4-1 and TRBJ2-1; a weak D match, TRBD2 (6 bases). The CDR3 totals 15 residues. Germline assignment: CDR1 MGHRA and CDR2 YSYEKL. V lost 4 bases to trimming and J lost 2 bases, with 12 bases between them. In DNA, the CDR3 is TGCGCCAGCAGCCCCCGGGAGTTTGCCTACAATGAGCAGTTCTTC. Encoded protein: CASSPREFAYNEQFF.

The chain is built from TRBV2 and TRBJ1-6; D is possibly TRBD1 (6 bases). The CDR3 has 14 amino acids. CDR1 and CDR2 from the germline V gene are SNHLY and FYNNEI. The V end was cut by 6 bases, the J end by 10 bases, with 16 bases between. The CDR3 DNA is TGTGCCAGCAGCGAGGGGCAGGGGAGCTCACCCCTCCACTTT. This sequence encodes CASSEGQGSSPLHF. Based on the CDR3 plus reference TRBV2 and TRBJ1-6, the full variable domain is EPEVTQTPSHQVTQMGQEVILRCVPISNHLYFYWYRQILGQKVEFLVSFYNNEISEKSEIFDDQFSVERPDGSNFTLKIRSTKLEDSAMYFCASSEGQGSSPLHFGNGTRLTVT.

The V gene is TRBV18, the J gene TRBJ2-7, with 8 positions matching TRBD1. V was clipped by 5 bases and J by 8 bases; unmatched bases: 2. CDR1 is KGHSH and CDR2 is LQKENI in the germline V gene. The CDR3 has 11 amino acids. CDR3 amino acids: CASSAGGQQYF. Written as DNA, the CDR3 is TGTGCCAGCTCAGCAGGGGGCCAGCAGTACTTC.

This clone appeared a few times. V is TRBV5-1 and J is TRBJ2-1; TRBD1 matches at 9 bases. The V gene's germline CDR1 is SGHRS and CDR2 YFSETQ. V gave up 2 bases and J gave up 10 bases; unmatched junction bases: 7. This CDR3 has 14 amino acids. CDR3 protein: CASSFTGGSYEQFF. The CDR3 DNA is TGCGCCAGCAGCTTTACAGGGGGCAGCTACGAGCAGTTCTTC.

The chain is built from TRBV6-1 and TRBJ1-1, with 7 bases lining up with TRBD1. Losses at the gene ends were 2 bases for V and 1 base for J; bases not matched to a gene: 4. Germline loops: CDR1 MNHNS, CDR2 SASEGT. This CDR3 spans 15 amino acids. The CDR3, as DNA: TGTGCCAGCAGTGAACTTGGGACAGAGAACACTGAAGCTTTCTTT. This codes for CASSELGTENTEAFF.

This chain connects TRBV6-7 to TRBJ2-7, with TRBD1 matching 10 bases. TRBV6-7 has ORF status, its function being uncertain. The CDR3 is 15 residues long. V gave up 6 bases and J gave up 2 bases; unmatched junction bases: 7. CDR3 amino acids: CASRPWDRGPYEQYV. CDR3 nucleotide sequence: TGTGCCAGCAGACCCTGGGACAGGGGCCCCTACGAGCAGTACGTC.

V gene TRBV27 combines with J gene TRBJ1-1; 7 nucleotides align to TRBD1. The CDR3 runs to 13 residues. J gave up 6 bases and V 8 bases, and 9 bases lay outside the gene matches. The germline CDR1 and CDR2 sequences are MNHEY and SMNVEV (reference sequence). The CDR3 reads CASRDRLRAEAFF. The CDR3 region has the DNA TGTGCCAGCCGGGACAGACTGAGGGCTGAAGCTTTCTTT.

V gene TRBV4-2 combines with J gene TRBJ1-2, with 8 bases lining up with TRBD1. Germline lookup yields CDR1 LGHNA and CDR2 YNFKEQ. With V trimmed by 0 bases and J by 2 bases, 2 bases remained unmatched. CDR3 size: 15 residues. The CDR3 spells CASSQETGANYGYTF. The CDR3 DNA follows: TGTGCCAGCAGCCAAGAGACAGGGGCCAACTATGGCTACACCTTC.

V and J are TRBV10-3 and TRBJ2-1; 8 positions match TRBD2. The CDR3 has 15 residues. V shed 3 bases and J 4 bases; nucleotides not matched to a gene: 5. The germline V gene has CDR1 ENHRY and CDR2 SYGVKD. The CDR3 is CAISDSGGPYNEQFF. CDR3 DNA: TGTGCCATCAGTGACAGCGGGGGACCTTACAATGAGCAGTTCTTC.

This chain links TRBV5-5 with TRBJ1-2, with TRBD1 as a possible D gene (5 bases). This CDR3 is 15 amino acids long. The germline gives CDR1 SGHKS, CDR2 YYEKEE (reference sequence). V dropped 3 bases and J dropped 0 bases, with 12 bases sitting between them. The CDR3 reads CASSSWTPANYGYTF. Written as DNA, the CDR3 is TGTGCCAGCAGCTCCTGGACACCAGCTAACTATGGCTACACCTTC.